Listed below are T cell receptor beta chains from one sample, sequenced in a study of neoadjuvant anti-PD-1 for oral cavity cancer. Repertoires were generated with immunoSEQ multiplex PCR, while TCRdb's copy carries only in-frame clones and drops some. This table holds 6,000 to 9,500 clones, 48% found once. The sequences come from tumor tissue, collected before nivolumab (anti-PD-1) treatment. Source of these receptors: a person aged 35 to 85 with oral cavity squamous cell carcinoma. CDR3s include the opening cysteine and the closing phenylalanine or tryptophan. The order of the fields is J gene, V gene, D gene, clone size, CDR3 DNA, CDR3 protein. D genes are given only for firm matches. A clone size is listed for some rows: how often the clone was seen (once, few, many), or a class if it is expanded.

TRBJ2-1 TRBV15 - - TGTGCCACCAGCGGTACTAGGAATGAGCAGTTCTTC CATSGTRNEQFF
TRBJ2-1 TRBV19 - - TGTGCCAGTATGGGCGGTATCCTCGAGCGGTATGAGCAGTTCTTC CASMGGILERYEQFF
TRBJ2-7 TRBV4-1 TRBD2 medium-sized TGCGCCAGCACCCCCGGGACTAGCTCCTACGAGCAGTACTTC CASTPGTSSYEQYF
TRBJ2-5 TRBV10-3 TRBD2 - TGTGCCATCAGTGGAGAACCCACGGGGACTAGCGGGAGGGCCCCCCAAGAGACCCAGTACTTC CAISGEPTGTSGRAPQETQYF
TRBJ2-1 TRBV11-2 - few TGTGCCAGCAGCTTTTTGGACAACCTCAATGAGCAGTTCTTC CASSFLDNLNEQFF
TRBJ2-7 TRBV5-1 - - TGCGCCAGCAGCCCCCTGGGGGGGCGAAGTGTTTACGAGCAGTACTTC CASSPLGGRSVYEQYF
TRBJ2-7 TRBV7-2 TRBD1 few TGTGCCAGCAGCTTAGGTCCGGGACAGGGCTACGAGCAGTACTTC CASSLGPGQGYEQYF
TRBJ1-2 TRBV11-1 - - TGTGCCAGCAGCTTAGGGGCCGGGGATGGCTACACCTTC CASSLGAGDGYTF
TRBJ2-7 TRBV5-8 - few TGTGCCAGCAGCTTTAACGAGCAGTACTTC CASSFNEQYF
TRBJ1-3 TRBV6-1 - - TGTGCCAGCAGTGAAGCCCTAAGAATTGCCTCTGGAAACACCATATATTTT CASSEALRIASGNTIYF
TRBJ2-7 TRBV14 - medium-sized TGTGCCAGCAGCCAAGATGTAGTTGGTGAGGATACCTACGAGCAGTACTTC CASSQDVVGEDTYEQYF
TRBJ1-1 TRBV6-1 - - TGTGCCAGCAGTGAATGGGGGGCCTGGAACACTGAAGCTTTCTTT CASSEWGAWNTEAFF
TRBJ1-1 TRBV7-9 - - TGTGCCAGCAGCTTACAGAACACTGAAGCTTTCTTT CASSLQNTEAFF
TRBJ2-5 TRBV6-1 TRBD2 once TGTGCCAGCAGTGAAGTGGCTAGCGGGAGTCAAGAGACCCAGTACTTC CASSEVASGSQETQYF
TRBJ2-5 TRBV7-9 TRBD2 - TGTGCCAGCAGCTTCGCGGCCGGGGGGGCACTGGGGGAGACCCAGTACTTC CASSFAAGGALGETQYF
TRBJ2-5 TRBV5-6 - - TGTGCCAGCAGCTCCGCGGGGACGCAGACCCAGTACTTC CASSSAGTQTQYF
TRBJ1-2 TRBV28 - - TGTGCCAGCAACGATGACGGAAACTATGGCTACACCTTC CASNDDGNYGYTF
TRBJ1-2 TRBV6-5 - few TGTGCCAGCAGACCCCAGGAAGACGGCTACACCTTC CASRPQEDGYTF
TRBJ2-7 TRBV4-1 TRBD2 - TGCGCCAGCAGCCTGGCGGGGACTAGCGGTTACGAGCAGTACTTC CASSLAGTSGYEQYF
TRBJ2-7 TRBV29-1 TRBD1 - TGCAGCGTTGGACGAACGACAGGGGGCCTCGAGCAGTACTTC CSVGRTTGGLEQYF
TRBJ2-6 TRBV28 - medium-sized TGTGCCAGCAGTTCCTCAGGATCACGGTCCAACGTCCTGACTTTC CASSSSGSRSNVLTF
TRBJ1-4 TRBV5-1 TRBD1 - TGCGCCAGCAGCGGCGACAGGGTTGGGACTAATGAAAAACTGTTTTTT CASSGDRVGTNEKLFF
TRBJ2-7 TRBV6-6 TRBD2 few TGTGCCAGCACCAGATCAGATAGCGGGTCCTACGAGCAGTACTTC CASTRSDSGSYEQYF
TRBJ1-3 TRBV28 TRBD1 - TGTGCCGGAACAGGGGGCTCTGGAAACACCATATATTTT CAGTGGSGNTIYF